Listed here are 12 T cell receptor beta chains from one sample, sequenced in a study of T cell repertoires in cytomegalovirus infection. TCRdb reprocessed the reads via MiXCR and lists one record per CDR3 protein. The repertoire holds approximately 250,000 distinct CDR3 sequences, with roughly 6.5% as singletons. The sequencing sample was made of PBMCs. These receptors all stem from a human donor in good health (CMV status not recorded). Some clones in this sample may be carry-over from other donors' samples.

This clonotype was counted many times. This rearrangement joins TRBV14 to TRBJ1-1; D call uncertain. Germline V gene lookup returns CDR1 SGHDN and CDR2 FVKESK. This CDR3 is built from 11 residues. The V end lost 0 bases, the J end lost 7 bases, and 3 bases lay between the germline ends. CDR3 bases: TGTGCCAGCAGCCAAGACTTTGAAGCTTTCTTT. It translates to CASSQDFEAFF.

This clonotype was detected ten times or more. The chain uses TRBV29-1 and TRBJ2-3; possible D gene TRBD1, 6 bases. CDR3 size: 13 residues. V lost 4 bases and J lost 2, with 10 bases in between. Germline V gives CDR1 SQVTM, CDR2 ANQGSEA. Written as DNA, the CDR3 is TGCAGCGTTGGCAGGGGCCCCACAGATACGCAGTATTTT. Translating gives CSVGRGPTDTQYF.

The chain recombines TRBV6-6 with TRBJ2-7; the D is unclear. The CDR3 spans 16 residues. The ends were cut back, 5 bases at V and 5 bases at J, with 22 bases in the middle. Germline loops: CDR1 MNHNY, CDR2 SVGAGI (reference sequence). The CDR3 DNA is TGTGCCAGCAGTCATACCCTTGGTGGGAATCCAGACGAGCAGTACGTC. Amino acid sequence: CASSHTLGGNPDEQYV.

This clonotype was seen ten or more times. The chain has TRBV11-2 and TRBJ1-1; no firm D call. In germline, CDR1 is SGHAT, CDR2 FQNNGV. V lost 0 bases, J lost 1 base, and 15 bases lay in between. The CDR3 length is 17 residues. The CDR3 DNA reads TGTGCCAGCAGCTTAGATGGGAGTGGGGAACCGAACACTGAAGCTTTCTTT. This codes for CASSLDGSGEPNTEAFF.

This clonotype was detected a few times. The rearrangement links TRBV20-1 to TRBJ1-1; tentatively, D is TRBD1 (6 bases). This CDR3 has 14 residues. Germline V lookup: CDR1 DFQATT, CDR2 SNEGSKA (reference sequence). The germline V and J ends were trimmed by 4 bases and 0 bases, with 12 bases remaining between them. This CDR3 reads CSATQDSMNTEAFF. CDR3 nucleotides: TGCAGTGCTACGCAGGACAGCATGAACACTGAAGCTTTCTTT.

This clonotype was observed many times. The chain is built from TRBV20-1 and TRBJ1-1; 7 bases match TRBD1. V lost 5 bases, J lost 0 bases, and 6 bases stayed unmatched. This CDR3 has 14 residues. The germline V gene encodes CDR1 DFQATT and CDR2 SNEGSKA (reference sequence). The CDR3 DNA reads TGCAGTGCTTCTAAGGGGGCAATGAACACTGAAGCTTTCTTT. Its translation: CSASKGAMNTEAFF.

The table lists this clonotype with many counts. The gene calls are TRBV30 and TRBJ2-5; D not resolved. The CDR3 length is 13 residues. Trimming took off 5 bases at V and 3 bases at J, with 13 bases between the two ends. The V gene's germline CDR1 is GTSNPN and CDR2 SVGIG (reference sequence). CDR3 coding DNA: TGTGCCTGGGGCGGAGCCACCAAAGAGACCCAGTACTTC. This encodes CAWGGATKETQYF.

This clonotype was found many times. The CDR3 coding sequence is TGTGCCAGCAGCCCCTCTAATTCACCCCTCCACTTT. This codes for CASSPSNSPLHF. This sequence joins TRBV7-2 and TRBJ1-6; no firm D call. The CDR3 is 12 amino acids. CDR1 SGHTA and CDR2 FQGNSA come from the germline V gene. V was shortened by 5 bases and J by 6 bases, with 5 bases between the two germline ends.

This clonotype was observed at least ten times. The V gene is TRBV20-1, the J gene TRBJ2-7; D is perhaps TRBD2 (6 bases). The CDR3 runs to 13 residues. Germline CDR1 reads DFQATT; CDR2 reads SNEGSKA (reference sequence). The CDR3 nucleotides read TGCAGAGACGGAGGGGCAGGGTTTCACGAGCAGTACTTC. This codes for CRDGGAGFHEQYF.

This clonotype was recorded many times. The chain is built from TRBV19 and TRBJ2-4; tentatively, D is TRBD1 (7 bases). Germline assignment: CDR1 LNHDA and CDR2 SQIVND (reference sequence). The CDR3 spans 13 residues. The V end was cut by 9 bases, the J end by 3 bases, with 12 bases between. In DNA, the CDR3 is TGTGCCAGGGGGGGACAGTACAAAAACATTCAGTACTTC. Translation: CARGGQYKNIQYF. Full variable domain (outside the CDR3, taken from reference TRBV19 and TRBJ2-4): DGGITQSPKYLFRKEGQNVTLSCEQNLNHDAMYWYRQDPGQGLRLIYYSQIVNDFQKGDIAEGYSVSREKKESFPLTVTSAQKNPTAFYLCARGGQYKNIQYFGAGTRLSVL.

This clonotype was detected ten times or more. This rearrangement joins TRBV12-5 to TRBJ2-2; D ambiguous. Trimming pared 2 bases from V and 1 base from J, leaving 2 bases between. Germline V lookup: CDR1 LGHNT, CDR2 FRNRAP. The CDR3 length is 13 residues. DNA of the CDR3: TGTGCTAGTGGTTTGTTGAACACCGGGGAGCTGTTTTTT. Amino acids: CASGLLNTGELFF.

In its sample, this clonotype was seen many times. Here the CDR3 reads CASSHVTGRSGYTF. The CDR3 nucleotides read TGTGCCAGCAGCCATGTGACAGGGCGCAGTGGCTACACCTTC. This chain joins TRBV14 and TRBJ1-2; 7 positions agree with TRBD1. The trim removed 3 bases at V and 7 bases at J, leaving 8 bases unmatched. The CDR3 extends over 14 amino acids. Looked up from germline, CDR1 is SGHDN and CDR2 is FVKESK.